The 16 T cell receptor beta chains listed next were all sequenced from one sample in a study of blood T cells in healthy people across ages. The second PCR ran 7 to 11 cycles with a sample-barcoded 5' primer and J-beta primers. In TCRdb, the 5' RACE reads were re-called with MiXCR into one record per CDR3 protein. Of roughly 800,000 distinct CDR3 sequences in the sample, 55% to 75% were seen once. The sequencing input was blood. These receptors originate from a man aged 30 to 39 in good health.

J is TRBJ2-7 and V is TRBV9, with D unresolved. CDR1 and CDR2 from the germline V gene are SGDLS and YYNGEE. The length of the CDR3 is 12 residues. V was clipped by 5 bases and J by 5 bases, with 11 bases between them. DNA for the CDR3: TGTGCCAGCAGTGGTCAGTTCAACGAGCAGTACTTC. Residues: CASSGQFNEQYF.

This clonotype was observed a handful of times. This chain joins TRBV6-6 and TRBJ1-4, with D possibly matching TRBD1 (6 bases). The CDR3 extends over 14 amino acids. The germline CDR1 and CDR2 sequences are MNHNY and SVGAGI (reference sequence). Trimming stripped 6 bases from V and 7 bases from J, with 15 bases between. DNA for the CDR3: TGTGCCAGCAGACAACAGGGAATGGGTGAAAAACTGTTTTTT. Its protein product is CASRQQGMGEKLFF.

The chain couples TRBV7-2 to TRBJ2-5; 15 nucleotides line up with TRBD2. V was clipped by 6 bases and J by 5 bases; unmatched bases: 19. Germline V gene data show CDR1 as SGHTA and CDR2 as FQGNSA. CDR3 length equals 20 residues. CDR3 DNA sequence: TGTGCCAGCAGTTTACGGGGGACTAGCGGGAGGATCTTAGTTGGTGAGACCCAGTACTTC. Translating it yields CASSLRGTSGRILVGETQYF.

The V gene is TRBV10-3, the J gene TRBJ2-1; D remains ambiguous. The V end lost 5 bases, the J end lost 0 bases, and 17 bases lay between the germline ends. CDR1 is ENHRY and CDR2 is SYGVKD in the germline V gene. The CDR3 has 17 residues. Here the CDR3 reads CAISPLFTMSSYNEQFF. CDR3 coding DNA: TGTGCCATCAGTCCCCTATTTACGATGAGCTCCTACAATGAGCAGTTCTTC.

This clonotype is a singleton in its sample. The chain links TRBV9 to TRBJ2-1; a weak D match, TRBD1 (6 bases). Germline values: CDR1 SGDLS, CDR2 YYNGEE. V shed 0 bases and J shed 3 bases, with 10 bases lying between them. CDR3 length equals 15 residues. Here the CDR3 DNA reads TGTGCCAGCAGCGTAGGAGGGGGAGACTACAATGAGCAGTTCTTC. It is translated as CASSVGGGDYNEQFF.

The genes are TRBV29-1 and TRBJ2-5, with 9 bases that match TRBD2. The CDR3 has 15 residues. Germline trimming cut 4 bases from V and 4 bases from J; bases unmatched to any gene: 10. Germline CDR1 is SQVTM and CDR2 is ANQGSEA. CDR3 coding DNA: TGCAGCGTTGTTCCTCTAGCGGGGTACCGAGAGACCCAGTACTTC. This codes for CSVVPLAGYRETQYF.

For this clonotype: Just one base apart from a much larger clone, this may be a read error. V is TRBV20-1 and J is TRBJ2-7; TRBD2 is a possible D gene (6 bases). The V and J ends lost 2 bases and 4 bases respectively, with 12 bases between them. This CDR3 region has 13 residues. CDR1 and CDR2 (germline): DFQATT, SNEGSKA (reference sequence). CDR3 sequence reads: CSARTDGGYEQYF. The CDR3 DNA sequence: TGCAGTGCTAGAACGGACGGGGGTTACGAGCAGTACTTC.

This sequence joins TRBV20-1 and TRBJ2-1, with D perhaps matching TRBD2 (6 bases). The J call may be incorrect, as the DNA end agrees better with TRBJ2-7. Per the germline V gene, CDR1 is DFQATT and CDR2 is SNEGSKA (reference sequence). The CDR3 spans 15 residues. The CDR3 is CSAEPPGTLYNEQYF. As DNA, the CDR3 is TGCAGTGCTGAACCCCCCGGGACTCTTTACAATGAGCAGTACTTC.

The genes are TRBV3-1 and TRBJ2-5; D ambiguous. V lost 5 bases, J lost 2 bases, and 9 bases lay in between. This CDR3 region has 13 residues. CDR1 is LGHDT, CDR2 YNNKEL, per germline (reference sequence). CDR3 coding DNA: TGTGCCAGCAGCGCTGACTTTCAAGAGACCCAGTACTTC. It is translated as CASSADFQETQYF.

This chain joins TRBV6-5 and TRBJ2-6; D may correspond to TRBD1 or TRBD2 (5 bases each). Germline lookup yields CDR1 MNHEY and CDR2 SVGAGI. This CDR3 comprises 16 residues. The CDR3 nucleotides read TGTGCGGGGCAGCAGGACTTAATCTCTGGGGCCAACGTCCTGACTTTC. This translates into CAGQQDLISGANVLTF.

The gene calls are TRBV25-1 and TRBJ2-4, with D tentatively TRBD1 (5 bases). CDR3 length: 13 amino acids. The germline gives CDR1 MGHDK, CDR2 SYGVNS. V lost 4 bases and J lost 13, with 17 bases in between. This CDR3 is CASSAINWGVQYF. CDR3 DNA: TGTGCCAGCAGTGCGATTAACTGGGGCGTGCAGTACTTC.

The chain carries TRBV20-1 and TRBJ2-5; D could derive from TRBD1 or TRBD2 (5 bases each). Trimming cost V 6 bases and J 4 bases, with 21 bases left between them. The CDR3 extends over 15 amino acids. Germline V CDR1 and CDR2: DFQATT, SNEGSKA (reference sequence). CDR3 sequence (DNA): TGCAGTGCCAGGGAGCCGAGACAGTGGTTAGAGACCCAGTACTTC. Translation: CSAREPRQWLETQYF.

The rearrangement links TRBV5-1 to TRBJ2-7; 9 bases map to TRBD1. The end of the DNA fits TRBJ2-5 better, so the J call may be wrong. There are 13 residues in the CDR3. Germline V CDR1 and CDR2: SGHRS, YFSETQ. CDR3 loop: CASGRTGEETQYF. The DNA of the CDR3 is TGCGCCAGCGGCCGGACAGGGGAAGAGACCCAGTACTTC.

This clonotype was observed a few times. CDR3 DNA: TGTGCCAGCTGGAGGAGAGGGGTTGGAGATACGCAGTATTTT. This translates into CASWRRGVGDTQYF. The chain carries TRBV28 and TRBJ2-3; D is tentatively TRBD1 or TRBD2 (5 bases each). The CDR3 is made up of 14 amino acids. The germline V gene has CDR1 MDHEN and CDR2 SYDVKM. V was pared by 8 bases and J by 5 bases, with 17 bases between.

The J gene is TRBJ2-7, the V gene TRBV20-1, with D possibly being TRBD2 (6 bases). The CDR3 covers 18 residues. V shed 1 base and J shed 2 bases, with 24 bases lying between them. Per germline, CDR1 DFQATT and CDR2 SNEGSKA (reference sequence). CDR3 sequence (DNA): TGCAGTGCTAGAGGAATGGGGGGTCTGGTCTTAGGCGCCTACGAGCAGTACTTC. It yields the protein CSARGMGGLVLGAYEQYF.

The V gene is TRBV10-3, the J gene TRBJ2-5; TRBD1 matches at 11 bases. V shed 3 bases and J 11 bases; nucleotides not matched to a gene: 14. Per the germline V gene, CDR1 is ENHRY and CDR2 is SYGVKD. The CDR3 totals 16 residues. CDR3 DNA sequence: TGTGCCATCAGTGACCCCTGGGACAGGGGGTTCGGAGAGCAGTACTTC. It yields the protein CAISDPWDRGFGEQYF.